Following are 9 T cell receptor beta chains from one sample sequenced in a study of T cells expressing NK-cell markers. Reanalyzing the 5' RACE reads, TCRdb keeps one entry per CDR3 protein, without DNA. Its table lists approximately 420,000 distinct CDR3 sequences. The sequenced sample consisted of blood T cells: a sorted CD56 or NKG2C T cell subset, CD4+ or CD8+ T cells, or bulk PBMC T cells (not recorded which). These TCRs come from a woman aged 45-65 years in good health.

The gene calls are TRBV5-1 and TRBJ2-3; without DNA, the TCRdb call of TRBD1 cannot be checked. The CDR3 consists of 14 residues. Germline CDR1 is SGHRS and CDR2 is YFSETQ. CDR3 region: CASSYRQAGDTQYF.

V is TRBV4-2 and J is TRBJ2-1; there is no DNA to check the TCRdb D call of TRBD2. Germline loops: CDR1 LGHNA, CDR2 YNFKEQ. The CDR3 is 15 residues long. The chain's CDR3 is CASTELAGDYNEQFF.

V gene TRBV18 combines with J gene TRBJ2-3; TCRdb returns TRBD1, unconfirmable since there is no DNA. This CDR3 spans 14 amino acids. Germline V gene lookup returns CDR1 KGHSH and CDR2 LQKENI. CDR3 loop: CASSPRGSEDTQYF.

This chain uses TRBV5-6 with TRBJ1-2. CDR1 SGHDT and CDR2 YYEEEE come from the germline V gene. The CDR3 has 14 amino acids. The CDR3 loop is CASSSRTVNYGYTF.

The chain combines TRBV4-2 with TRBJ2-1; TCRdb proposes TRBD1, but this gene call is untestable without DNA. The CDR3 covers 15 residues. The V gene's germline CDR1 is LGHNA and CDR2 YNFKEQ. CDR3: CASSQERGRGNEQFF.

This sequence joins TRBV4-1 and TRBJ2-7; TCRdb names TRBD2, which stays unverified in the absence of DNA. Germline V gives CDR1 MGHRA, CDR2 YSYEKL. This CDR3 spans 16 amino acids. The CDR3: CASSPRTSGSAYEQYF.

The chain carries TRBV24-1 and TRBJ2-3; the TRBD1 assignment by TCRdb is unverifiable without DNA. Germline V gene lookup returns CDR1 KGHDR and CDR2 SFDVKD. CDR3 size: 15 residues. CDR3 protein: CATDSAGTSTDTQYF.

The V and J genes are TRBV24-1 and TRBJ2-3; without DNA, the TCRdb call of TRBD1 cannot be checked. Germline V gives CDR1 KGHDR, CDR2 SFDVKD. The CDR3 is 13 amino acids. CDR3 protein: CATARPPPDTQYF.

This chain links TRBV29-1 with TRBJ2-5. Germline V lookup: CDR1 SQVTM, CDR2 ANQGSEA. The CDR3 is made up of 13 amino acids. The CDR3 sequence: CSVEDRKKETQYF.